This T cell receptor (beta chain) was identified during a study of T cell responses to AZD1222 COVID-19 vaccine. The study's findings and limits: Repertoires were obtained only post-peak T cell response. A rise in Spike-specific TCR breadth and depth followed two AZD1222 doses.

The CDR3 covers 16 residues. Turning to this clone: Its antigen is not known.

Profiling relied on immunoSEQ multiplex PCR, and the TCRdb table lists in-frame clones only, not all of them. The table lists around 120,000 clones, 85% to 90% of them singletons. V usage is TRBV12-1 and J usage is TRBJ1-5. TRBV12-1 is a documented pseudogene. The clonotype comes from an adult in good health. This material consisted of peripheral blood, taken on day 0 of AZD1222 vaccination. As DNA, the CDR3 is TGTGCCAGCAGGGGGTGGGTGCCCTGCCACCTTCAGCGCCAGCATTTT. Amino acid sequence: CASRGWVPCHLQRQHF.